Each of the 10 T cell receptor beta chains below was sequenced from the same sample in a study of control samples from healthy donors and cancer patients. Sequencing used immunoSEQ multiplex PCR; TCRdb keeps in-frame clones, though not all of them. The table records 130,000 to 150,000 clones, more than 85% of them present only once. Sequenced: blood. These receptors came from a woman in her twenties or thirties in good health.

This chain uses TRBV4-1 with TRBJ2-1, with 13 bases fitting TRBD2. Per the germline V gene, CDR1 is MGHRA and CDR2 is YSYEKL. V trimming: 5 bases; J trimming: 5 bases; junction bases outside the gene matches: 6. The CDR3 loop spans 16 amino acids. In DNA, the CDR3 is TGCGCCAGCAGCATGACTAGCGGGAGGTCTAACAATGAGCAGTTCTTC. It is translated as CASSMTSGRSNNEQFF.

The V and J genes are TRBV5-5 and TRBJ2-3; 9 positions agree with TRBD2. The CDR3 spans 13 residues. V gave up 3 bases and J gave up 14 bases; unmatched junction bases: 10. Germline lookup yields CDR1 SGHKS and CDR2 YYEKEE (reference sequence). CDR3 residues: CASSWALAGEWYF. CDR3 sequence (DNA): TGTGCCAGCAGCTGGGCATTAGCGGGGGAATGGTATTTT.

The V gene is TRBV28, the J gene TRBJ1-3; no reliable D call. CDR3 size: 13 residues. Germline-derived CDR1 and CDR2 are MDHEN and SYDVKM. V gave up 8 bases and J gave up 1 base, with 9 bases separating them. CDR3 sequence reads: CASWKGSGNTIYF. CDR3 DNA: TGTGCCAGCTGGAAAGGGTCTGGAAACACCATATATTTT.

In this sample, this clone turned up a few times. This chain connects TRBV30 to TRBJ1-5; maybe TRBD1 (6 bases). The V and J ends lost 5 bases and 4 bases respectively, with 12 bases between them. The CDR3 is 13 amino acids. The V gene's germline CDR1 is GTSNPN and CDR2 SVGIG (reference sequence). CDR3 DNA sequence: TGTGCCTGGGCACAGGGTTTAAATCAGCCCCAGCATTTT. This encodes CAWAQGLNQPQHF.

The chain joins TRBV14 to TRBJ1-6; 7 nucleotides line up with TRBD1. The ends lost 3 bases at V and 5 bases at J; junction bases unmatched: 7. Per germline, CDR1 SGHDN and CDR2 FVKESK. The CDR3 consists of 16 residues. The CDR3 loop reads CASSHLGTDHNSPLHF. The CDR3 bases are TGTGCCAGCAGCCATTTGGGGACAGACCATAATTCACCCCTCCACTTT.

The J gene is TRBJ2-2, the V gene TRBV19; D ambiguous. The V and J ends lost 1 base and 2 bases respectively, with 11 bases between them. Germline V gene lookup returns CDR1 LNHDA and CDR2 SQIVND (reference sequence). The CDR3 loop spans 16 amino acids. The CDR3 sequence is CASSIGGIFNTGELFF. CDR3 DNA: TGTGCCAGTAGTATAGGCGGAATATTTAACACCGGGGAGCTGTTTTTT.

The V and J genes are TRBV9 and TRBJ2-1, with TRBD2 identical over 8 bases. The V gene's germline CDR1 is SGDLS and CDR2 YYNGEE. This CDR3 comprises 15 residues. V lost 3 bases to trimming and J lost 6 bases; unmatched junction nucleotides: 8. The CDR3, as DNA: TGTGCCAGCAGCGCAGGGTGGAGCGGGAGCAATGAGCAGTTCTTC. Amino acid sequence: CASSAGWSGSNEQFF.

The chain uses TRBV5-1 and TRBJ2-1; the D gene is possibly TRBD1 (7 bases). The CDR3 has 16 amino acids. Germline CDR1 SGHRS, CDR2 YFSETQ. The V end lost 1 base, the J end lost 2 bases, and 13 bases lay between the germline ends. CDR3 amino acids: CASSLQGDFTYNEQFF. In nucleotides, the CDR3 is TGCGCCAGCAGCTTGCAGGGGGACTTCACCTACAATGAGCAGTTCTTC.

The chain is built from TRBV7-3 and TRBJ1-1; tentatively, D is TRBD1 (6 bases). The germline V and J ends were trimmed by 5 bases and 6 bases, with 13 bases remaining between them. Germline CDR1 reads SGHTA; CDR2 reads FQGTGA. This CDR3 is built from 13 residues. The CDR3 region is CASSPAGVPEAFF. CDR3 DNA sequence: TGTGCCAGCAGCCCGGCAGGGGTCCCTGAAGCTTTCTTT.

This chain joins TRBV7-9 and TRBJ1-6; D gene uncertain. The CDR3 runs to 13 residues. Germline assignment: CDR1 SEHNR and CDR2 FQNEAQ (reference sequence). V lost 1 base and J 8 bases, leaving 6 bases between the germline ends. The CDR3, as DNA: TGTGCCAGCAGCTTAGTTGCGGATTCACCCCTCCACTTT. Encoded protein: CASSLVADSPLHF.